A selection of T cell receptor beta chains follows, all from one sample in a study of T cells expressing NK-cell markers. TCRdb re-called the 5' RACE reads and gives one entry per CDR3 protein, without DNA. The sample has approximately 460,000 distinct CDR3 sequences. The specimen sequenced was blood T cells: a sorted CD56 or NKG2C T cell subset, CD4+ or CD8+ T cells, or bulk PBMC T cells (not recorded which). All receptors derive from a woman aged 18 to 75 in good health. Both conserved end residues are part of each CDR3.

j_gene | v_gene | CDR3aa
TRBJ2-5 | TRBV4-2 | CASSQESPAGYQETQYF
TRBJ2-7 | TRBV19 | CASSMLGGSYEQYF
TRBJ2-1 | TRBV12-3/TRBV12-4 | CASSGLAGGFHNEQFF
TRBJ2-3 | TRBV4-2 | CASSQEVVAGLSTDTQYF
TRBJ2-1 | TRBV4-2 | CASSQVRGGNEQFF
TRBJ1-5 | TRBV10-2 | CATGTVINQPQHF
TRBJ2-1 | TRBV9 | CASHGGLEGNEQFF
TRBJ1-2 | TRBV6-1 | CASSEAPDRGFSYGYTF
TRBJ2-5 | TRBV12-3/TRBV12-4 | CASSHRGQVETQYF
TRBJ2-3 | TRBV11-2 | CASTFTGTSGSTDTQYF
TRBJ1-1 | TRBV12-3/TRBV12-4 | CASSFNRGRGNTEAFF
TRBJ2-7 | TRBV29-1 | CSATDRTYEQYF
TRBJ2-7 | TRBV5-1 | CASSLVSQGQAQYEQYF
TRBJ1-4 | TRBV4-1 | CASSQEDRENEKLFF
TRBJ1-3 | TRBV7-2 | CASSRRGVGNTIYF
TRBJ2-3 | TRBV7-2 | CASGTYRTDTQYF
TRBJ2-3 | TRBV6-1 | CASSPLATDTQYF
TRBJ2-3 | TRBV4-1 | CASSPNRADTQYF
TRBJ2-2 | TRBV7-2 | CASSPWTSGNTGELFF
TRBJ2-1 | TRBV20-1 | CSARETSGYNEQFF
TRBJ2-3 | TRBV6-1 | CASSPRGWKTTADTQYF
TRBJ2-3 | TRBV7-2 | CASSPPGLAGGRDTQYF
TRBJ2-2 | TRBV5-1 | CASSPGEVDTGELFF
TRBJ2-1 | TRBV29-1 | CSTGQVYNEQFF
TRBJ2-1 | TRBV27 | CASTLAGYNEQFF
TRBJ2-3 | TRBV25-1 | CASSEAGSPRGTDTQYF
TRBJ2-1 | TRBV7-8 | CASSPVPGPYNEQFF
TRBJ1-1 | TRBV7-9 | CASSLVTGGQTEAFF
TRBJ2-7 | TRBV7-2 | CASSLVAGEGYEQYF
TRBJ1-4 | TRBV4-1 | CASNAYFDSDEKLFF
TRBJ2-5 | TRBV29-1 | CSVGDRGVGYQETQYF
TRBJ2-5 | TRBV12-3/TRBV12-4 | CASRKDLGGGGKTQYF
TRBJ2-5 | TRBV29-1 | CSVEAVQETQYF
TRBJ2-2 | TRBV6-1 | CASSLRDQNTGELFF
TRBJ2-3 | TRBV4-2 | CASSLDYLTDTQYF
TRBJ1-2 | TRBV5-4 | CASSSTRDGYTF
TRBJ1-1 | TRBV7-3 | CASSQGAGEAFF